Many counts were recorded for the clone carrying this TCR beta chain. The antigen is undetermined. The CDR3 extends over 13 amino acids. Germline V lookup: CDR1 SGHKS, CDR2 YYEKEE (reference sequence). The V gene lost 6 bases and the J gene lost 2 bases, with 12 bases spanning the gap. The sample comes from a study of neurological immune-mediated disorders. Study conclusions and caveats: HTLV-1-associated myelopathy had the most TCR clonal expansion, whereas multiple sclerosis had the least (lower than in healthy controls). None of the CDR3 amino acid sequences of expanded clones were shared across subjects, and this suggested private repertoires in all groups.

TCRdb re-called the 5' RACE reads through MiXCR, storing one row per CDR3 protein. The sample has approximately 89,000 distinct CDR3 sequences; under 4.5% are singletons. The time point denotes: longitudinal time-point 3. The source material was PBMCs. This TCR was recovered from a woman aged 55-75 years with multiple sclerosis. J is TRBJ2-7 and V is TRBV5-5; D unclear. CDR3: CASTLKGPYEQYF. The CDR3 DNA reads TGTGCCAGCACCCTAAAGGGTCCCTACGAGCAGTACTTC.